The 15 T cell receptor beta chains in this list originate from one sample, sequenced in a study of Ad26.COV2.S vaccination and SARS-CoV-2 variants. Some clones are missing from TCRdb's copy, which holds only in-frame ones; the method was immunoSEQ multiplex PCR. This repertoire shows approximately 350,000 clones, more than 75% found once; its top ten account for approximately 3.6%. Treatment noted: 19 received Ad26.COV2.S at low or high dose, single or two shots; about 5 received placebo; per-sample allocation not given. Sampling was done on day 63 after the first vaccine or placebo injection. This specimen consisted of peripheral blood, obtained in a trial of Ad26.COV2.S vaccine versus placebo. All receptors derive from a person aged 18-60 years who received the Ad26.COV2.S COVID-19 vaccine or a placebo.

The chain links TRBV3-1 (or the pseudogene TRBV3-2) to TRBJ1-6, with D maybe TRBD1 (6 bases). The CDR3 totals 18 residues. V was cut by 2 bases and J by 10 bases, with 24 bases left in between. Germline V gene data show CDR1 as LGHDT and CDR2 as YNNKEL (reference sequence). The CDR3 bases are TGTGCCAGCAGCCAATGGGGGGAGGAGAACAGGGCGGAATCACCCCTCCACTTT. Translated: CASSQWGEENRAESPLHF.

The chain has TRBV5-4 and TRBJ2-3; no reliable D call. Germline values: CDR1 SGHNT, CDR2 YYREEE (reference sequence). There are 15 residues in the CDR3. Trimming cost V 0 bases and J 0 bases, with 8 bases left between them. The CDR3: CASSLGGWSTDTQYF. The CDR3 nucleotides read TGTGCCAGCAGCTTGGGTGGTTGGAGCACAGATACGCAGTATTTT.

This clone was recorded only once. The chain is built from TRBV3-1 (or the pseudogene TRBV3-2) and TRBJ1-3; D uncertain. CDR1 and CDR2 (germline): LGHDT, YNNKEL (reference sequence). Trimming removed 1 base at V and 2 bases at J, with 15 bases between. This CDR3 spans 17 amino acids. The CDR3 DNA reads TGTGCCAGCAGCCAAGTGGCGGGGAGAGGACCTGGAAACACCATATATTTT. As protein: CASSQVAGRGPGNTIYF.

About this clone itself: Other DNA sequences within the sample encode an identical CDR3. The V gene is TRBV5-1, the J gene TRBJ2-2; 8 bases align to TRBD2. In germline, CDR1 is SGHRS, CDR2 YFSETQ. The CDR3 runs 16 residues. The V gene end was trimmed by 0 bases and the J gene end by 0 bases; junction bases not matched to a gene: 1. CDR3 protein: CASSLAGGANTGELFF. For the CDR3, the DNA is TGCGCCAGCAGCTTGGCCGGGGGGGCGAACACCGGGGAGCTGTTTTTT.

The table lists this clone with a few counts. The chain combines TRBV5-1 with TRBJ1-6, with a possible D match to TRBD1 (5 bases). The CDR3 sequence is 14 residues long. The V gene lost 3 bases and the J gene lost 8 bases, with 12 bases spanning the gap. Germline loops: CDR1 SGHRS, CDR2 YFSETQ. Here the CDR3 reads CASSWRDGDSPLHF. CDR3 DNA: TGCGCCAGCAGCTGGCGGGACGGAGATTCACCCCTCCACTTT. The variable domain in full, with the rest retrieved from reference TRBV5-1 and TRBJ1-6, is KAGVTQTPRYLIKTRGQQVTLSCSPISGHRSVSWYQQTPGQGLQFLFEYFSETQRNKGNFPGRFSGRQFSNSRSEMNVSTLELGDSALYLCASSWRDGDSPLHFGNGTRLTVT.

The V gene is TRBV10-2, the J gene TRBJ2-5; D not certain. V lost 4 bases and J 3 bases, leaving 12 bases between the germline ends. Per germline, CDR1 WSHSY and CDR2 SAAADI. This CDR3 comprises 14 residues. CDR3 nucleotide sequence: TGCGCCAGCAGTGGGCAGGTTATAGAAGAGACCCAGTACTTC. It yields the protein CASSGQVIEETQYF.

V gene TRBV30 combines with J gene TRBJ1-4, with 9 nucleotides matching TRBD1. This CDR3 comprises 13 residues. V shed 5 bases and J 8 bases; nucleotides not matched to a gene: 6. Germline V gene data show CDR1 as GTSNPN and CDR2 as SVGIG (reference sequence). CDR3 sequence reads: CAWLYRGQEKLFF. In DNA form, the CDR3 reads TGTGCCTGGTTATACAGGGGGCAGGAAAAACTGTTTTTT.

This chain joins TRBV5-1 and TRBJ2-1; TRBD1 matches at 9 bases. J gave up 5 bases and V 4 bases, and 7 bases lay outside the gene matches. Germline V gene lookup returns CDR1 SGHRS and CDR2 YFSETQ. The length of the CDR3 is 15 residues. The CDR3 coding sequence is TGCGCCAGCAGCCTGGGACAGGGACCCCACAATGAGCAGTTCTTC. Amino acid sequence: CASSLGQGPHNEQFF.

The rearrangement uses TRBV18 and TRBJ1-1; TRBD1 might be the D (6 bases). V was cut by 4 bases and J by 0 bases, with 9 bases left in between. Germline CDR1 is KGHSH and CDR2 is LQKENI. There are 14 residues in the CDR3. The CDR3 spells CASSRQGLNTEAFF. The DNA of the CDR3 is TGTGCCAGCTCACGGCAGGGGTTGAACACTGAAGCTTTCTTT.

The chain joins TRBV28 to TRBJ1-2; D is undetermined. Trimming removed 7 bases from V and 4 bases from J, with 13 bases in between. The length of the CDR3 is 13 residues. In germline, CDR1 is MDHEN, CDR2 SYDVKM. CDR3 sequence (DNA): TGTGCCAGCAACGGAGGAAGAGCCTATGGCTACACCTTC. Its protein is CASNGGRAYGYTF.

The chain joins TRBV6-2 or TRBV6-3 to TRBJ2-3; D perhaps matches TRBD1 (5 bases). CDR1 MNHEY and CDR2 SVGEGT come from the germline V gene. This CDR3 contains 14 residues. V dropped 5 bases and J dropped 6 bases, with 15 bases sitting between them. The CDR3 DNA sequence: TGTGCCAGCAGTAGAATCAGGGCTCGGGATACGCAGTATTTT. Amino acids: CASSRIRARDTQYF.

The chain is built from TRBV5-1 and TRBJ1-4; 7 bases are shared with TRBD1. Germline-derived CDR1 and CDR2 are SGHRS and YFSETQ. The CDR3 covers 13 residues. The V and J ends lost 7 bases and 7 bases, in that order; junction bases with no gene match: 7. CDR3 sequence reads: CASYRGVGEKLFF. The DNA of the CDR3 is TGCGCCAGCTACAGGGGAGTCGGTGAAAAACTGTTTTTT.

The V and J genes are TRBV6-5 and TRBJ2-1, with 7 bases aligning to TRBD2. V was pared by 7 bases and J by 6 bases, with 9 bases of the junction left unmatched. Germline values: CDR1 MNHEY, CDR2 SVGAGI. The CDR3 contains 14 residues. CDR3 amino acids: CASNDGGNLNEQFF. The CDR3 nucleotides are TGTGCCAGCAACGACGGGGGGAACCTCAATGAGCAGTTCTTC.

The CDR3 loop reads CAISSDREPQHF. The CDR3 coding sequence is TGTGCCATCAGTTCAGACAGGGAGCCCCAGCATTTT. The rearrangement links TRBV10-3 to TRBJ1-5, with 7 bases lining up with TRBD1. Germline CDR1 ENHRY, CDR2 SYGVKD. J was trimmed by 8 bases and V by 5 bases; bases with no gene match: 3. CDR3 size: 12 residues.

The chain links TRBV15 to TRBJ1-3; 7 nucleotides match TRBD1. The J segment lost 4 bases and the V segment lost 5 bases, leaving 11 bases of the junction unmatched. The CDR3 runs 16 residues. The germline gives CDR1 LNHNV, CDR2 YYDKDF (reference sequence). The CDR3 bases are TGTGCCACCAGCGGGGCTGGCAGGGGGGGAGGAAACACCATATATTTT. This encodes CATSGAGRGGGNTIYF. The whole variable domain, filled in from reference TRBV15 and TRBJ1-3, reads DAMVIQNPRYQVTQFGKPVTLSCSQTLNHNVMYWYQQKSSQAPKLLFHYYDKDFNNEADTPDNFQSRRPNTSFCFLDIRSPGLGDTAMYLCATSGAGRGGGNTIYFGEGSWLTVV.